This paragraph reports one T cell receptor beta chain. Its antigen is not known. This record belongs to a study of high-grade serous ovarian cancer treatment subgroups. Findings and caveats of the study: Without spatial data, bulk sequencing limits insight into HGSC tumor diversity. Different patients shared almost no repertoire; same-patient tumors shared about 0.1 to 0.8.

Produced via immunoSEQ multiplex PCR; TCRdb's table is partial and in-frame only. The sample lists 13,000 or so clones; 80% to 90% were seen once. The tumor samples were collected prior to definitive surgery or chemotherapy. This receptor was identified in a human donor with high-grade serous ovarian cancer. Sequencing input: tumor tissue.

The CDR3 spells CASSTGVRNEQFF. CDR3 nucleotides: TGTGCCAGCAGTACAGGGGTTCGGAATGAGCAGTTCTTC. V and J are TRBV7-3 and TRBJ2-1, with TRBD1 matching over 7 bases. Germline CDR1 SGHTA, CDR2 FQGTGA. V lost 6 bases and J lost 7; bases outside the gene matches: 6. The CDR3 extends over 13 amino acids.